This TCR beta chain was recovered during a study of human T cells and chemical hapten exposure. TCRdb re-called the RACE reads through MiXCR, storing one row per CDR3 protein. Of approximately 100,000 distinct CDR3 sequences in the sample, 11% were seen once. In its sample, this clonotype was seen many times. Sample time point: patch test 1, 2 weeks after DPC sensitization. Treatment denoted: therapeutic diphenylcyclopropenone sensitization with weekly scalp DPC. This receptor was identified in a woman aged 35 to 49 with alopecia areata. Some clones in this sample may be carry-over from other donors' samples. Here the sequenced sample was whole blood, taken in connection with sensitization to the hapten diphenylcyclopropenone (DPC).

The CDR3 sequence is CASSQAFLIHRGDEQFF. CDR3 in DNA: TGTGCCAGCAGCCAAGCTTTTCTTATCCACCGAGGGGATGAGCAGTTCTTC. The chain is built from TRBV14 and TRBJ2-1; D tentatively fits TRBD1 or TRBD2 (5 bases each). This CDR3 spans 17 amino acids. Germline lookup yields CDR1 SGHDN and CDR2 FVKESK. The V and J ends lost 1 base and 8 bases respectively, with 21 bases between them.